A selection of T cell receptor beta chains follows, all from one sample in a study of T cells after posttransplantation cyclophosphamide. Method: immunoSEQ multiplex PCR; TCRdb's copy keeps in-frame clones and lacks some. The table has more than 60,000 clones, around 93% seen once. Sequencing used PBMCs. The receptors originated from a woman in her twenties or thirties in good health and a related stem cell transplant donor. The CDR3 runs from the conserved cysteine through the conserved F or W. Fields, in order: V gene, CDR3 length, clone size, CDR3 protein. Some rows mark clone size as missing; the rest say once, few, many or name a class of expanded clone.

TRBV5-6	14	-	CASSLTGGHREQFF
TRBV28	14	once	CASSFTGVFYGYTF
TRBV18	14	-	CASSPPARTGEAFF
TRBV30	11	-	CGLRGTGELFF
TRBV18	14	few	CASSPVEGTDTQYF
TRBV9	15	-	CASSVTPLANYGYTF
TRBV9	17	-	CASSADSERVMDYGYTF
TRBV5-5	13	-	CASSPLVNSPLHF
TRBV25-1	12	-	CASRTLNEKLFF
TRBV4-3	16	-	CASSQGHRGFYNEQFF
TRBV28	12	-	CASGGGSYGYTF
TRBV5-1	15	-	CASSLEDRELNEQFF
TRBV6-5	16	-	CASSYVRGATYNEQFF
TRBV2	15	-	CASNPSGGTTETQYF
TRBV14	12	-	CASSPVNTEAFF
TRBV4-3	15	-	CASRPAGGRLDEQFF
TRBV5-1	16	-	CASSPQPFMNTGELFF
TRBV11-3	15	-	CASSSRDRGQGEQFF
TRBV10-3	15	-	CAISESGAGANGYTF
TRBV30	11	-	CAWSLGSGYTF
TRBV19	16	-	CASTPGRTGGNEKLFF
TRBV28	16	-	CASSLPYVGSNQPQHF